This TCR beta chain appears in the sequencing data of a study of blood T cell repertoires in COVID-19. For the study at large: Both acute and convalescent COVID-19 samples were obtained from the United States, Italy and Spain.

The CDR3 has 14 amino acids. Germline CDR1 reads MDHEN; CDR2 reads SYDVKM. V shed 1 base and J shed 8 bases, with 14 bases lying between them. As processed by the authors: Estimation of nucleated cell counts relied on the amplification of reference gene primers. Clones were read by immunoSEQ multiplex PCR, and TCRdb kept only the in-frame ones, dropping some. V and J calls and clone size are those listed in that table; D and trimming were worked out from the DNA. The sample has approximately 100,000 clones; roughly 90% are singletons. The rearrangement links TRBV28 to TRBJ1-2; a possible D gene is TRBD1 (6 bases). Input material: peripheral blood. This sequence was found in a human donor in a cohort sampled during active COVID-19. The chain's CDR3 is CASSLSGGAWGYTF. CDR3 DNA sequence: TGTGCCAGCAGTTTATCCGGGGGGGCCTGGGGCTACACCTTC.